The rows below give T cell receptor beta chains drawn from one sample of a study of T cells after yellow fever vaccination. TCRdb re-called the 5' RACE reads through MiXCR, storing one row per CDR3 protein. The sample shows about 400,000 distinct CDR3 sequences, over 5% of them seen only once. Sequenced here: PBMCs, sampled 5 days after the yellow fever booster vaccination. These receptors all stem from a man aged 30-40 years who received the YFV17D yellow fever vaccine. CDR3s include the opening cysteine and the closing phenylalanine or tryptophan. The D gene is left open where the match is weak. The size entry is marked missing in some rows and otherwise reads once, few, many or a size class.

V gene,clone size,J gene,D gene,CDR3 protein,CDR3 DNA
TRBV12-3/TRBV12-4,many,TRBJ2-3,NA,CASTPADTQYF,TGTGCCAGCACCCCTGCAGATACGCAGTATTTT
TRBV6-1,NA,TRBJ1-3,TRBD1,CASSRPGTASSGNTIYF,TGTGCCAGCAGTCGTCCCGGGACAGCGAGCTCTGGAAACACCATATATTTT
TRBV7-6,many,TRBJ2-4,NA,CASSLGYSKNIQYF,TGTGCCAGCAGCTTAGGATACTCCAAAAACATTCAGTACTTC
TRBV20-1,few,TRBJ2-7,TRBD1,CSAEIGTELYEQYF,TGCAGTGCTGAGATTGGGACAGAGCTCTACGAGCAGTACTTC
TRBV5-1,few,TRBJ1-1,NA,CASTYRVNTEAFF,TGCGCCAGCACCTACAGGGTGAACACTGAAGCTTTCTTT
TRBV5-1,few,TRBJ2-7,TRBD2,CASSLGASGPSYEQYF,TGCGCCAGCAGCTTGGGGGCTAGCGGGCCCTCCTACGAGCAGTACTTC
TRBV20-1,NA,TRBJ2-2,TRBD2,CSARGLAANIGELFF,TGCAGTGCTAGAGGTCTAGCGGCTAACATAGGGGAGCTGTTTTTT
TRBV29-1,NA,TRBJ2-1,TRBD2,CSVVYAGGTSYNEQFF,TGCAGCGTTGTGTACGCGGGAGGAACTTCCTACAATGAGCAGTTCTTC
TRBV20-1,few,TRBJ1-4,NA,CSATHGDEKLFF,TGCAGTGCAACGCACGGAGATGAAAAACTGTTTTTT
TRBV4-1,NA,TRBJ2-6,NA,CASSQEPGFSSGANVLTF,TGCGCCAGCAGCCAAGAACCGGGTTTTAGCTCTGGGGCCAACGTCCTGACTTTC
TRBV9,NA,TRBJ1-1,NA,CASSPVRYTEAFF,TGTGCCAGCAGCCCCGTAAGGTACACTGAAGCTTTCTTT
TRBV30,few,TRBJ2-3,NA,CASGFTDTQYF,TGTGCGTCGGGGTTCACAGATACGCAGTATTTT
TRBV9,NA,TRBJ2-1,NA,CASNKDSSYNEQFF,TGTGCCAGCAACAAGGATAGCTCCTACAATGAGCAGTTCTTC
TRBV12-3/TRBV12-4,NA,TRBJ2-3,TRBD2,CASSTLAAGGNTQYF,TGTGCCAGCAGTACTCTAGCGGCTGGCGGGAATACGCAGTATTTT
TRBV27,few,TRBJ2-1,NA,CASSYYRIVAPQEQFF,TGTGCCAGCAGTTATTACAGGATCGTCGCCCCCCAAGAGCAGTTCTTC
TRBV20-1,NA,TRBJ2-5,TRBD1,CSASEQGVQETQYF,TGCAGTGCTAGCGAACAGGGGGTCCAAGAGACCCAGTACTTC
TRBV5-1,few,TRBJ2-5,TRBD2,CASSLAREGETQYF,TGCGCCAGCAGCTTGGCCCGGGAGGGGGAGACCCAGTACTTC
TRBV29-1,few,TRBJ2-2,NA,CSVLKGSSDGELFF,TGCAGCGTTCTGAAAGGTTCTAGCGACGGGGAGCTGTTTTTT
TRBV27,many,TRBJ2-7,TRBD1,CASSLSPGQGSYEQYF,TGTGCCAGCAGTTTATCACCGGGACAGGGGTCCTACGAGCAGTACTTC
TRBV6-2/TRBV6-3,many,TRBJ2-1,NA,CASRNLTEYNEQFF,TGTGCCAGCAGGAATCTTACAGAGTACAATGAGCAGTTCTTC
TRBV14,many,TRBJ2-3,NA,CASSLLDTQYF,TGTGCCAGCTCACTGTTGGATACGCAGTATTTT
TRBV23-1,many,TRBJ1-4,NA,CASSQEGQDNEKLFF,TGCGCCAGCAGTCAAGAAGGGCAGGATAATGAAAAACTGTTTTTT
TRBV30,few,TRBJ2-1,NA,CAWSRVRGHEQFF,TGTGCCTGGAGCCGGGTACGGGGGCATGAGCAGTTCTTC
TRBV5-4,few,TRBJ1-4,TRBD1,CASSPGGEVEKLFF,TGTGCCAGCAGCCCAGGGGGCGAGGTTGAAAAACTGTTTTTT
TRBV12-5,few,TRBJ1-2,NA,CASGLFTGTVGYTF,TGTGCTAGTGGTTTGTTCACGGGTACCGTTGGCTACACCTTC
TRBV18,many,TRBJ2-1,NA,CASSPGPNNEQFF,TGTGCCAGCTCCCCGGGACCTAACAATGAGCAGTTCTTC
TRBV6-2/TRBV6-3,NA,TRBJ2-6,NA,CASSSTREANVLTF,TGTGCCAGCAGTTCGACCCGGGAGGCCAACGTCCTGACTTTC
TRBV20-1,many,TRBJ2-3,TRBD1,CSARQGTADTQYF,TGCAGTGCTAGACAGGGGACAGCGGATACGCAGTATTTT
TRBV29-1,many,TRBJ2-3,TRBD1,CSVEGDRGVTDTQYF,TGCAGCGTTGAAGGAGACAGGGGGGTAACAGATACGCAGTATTTT